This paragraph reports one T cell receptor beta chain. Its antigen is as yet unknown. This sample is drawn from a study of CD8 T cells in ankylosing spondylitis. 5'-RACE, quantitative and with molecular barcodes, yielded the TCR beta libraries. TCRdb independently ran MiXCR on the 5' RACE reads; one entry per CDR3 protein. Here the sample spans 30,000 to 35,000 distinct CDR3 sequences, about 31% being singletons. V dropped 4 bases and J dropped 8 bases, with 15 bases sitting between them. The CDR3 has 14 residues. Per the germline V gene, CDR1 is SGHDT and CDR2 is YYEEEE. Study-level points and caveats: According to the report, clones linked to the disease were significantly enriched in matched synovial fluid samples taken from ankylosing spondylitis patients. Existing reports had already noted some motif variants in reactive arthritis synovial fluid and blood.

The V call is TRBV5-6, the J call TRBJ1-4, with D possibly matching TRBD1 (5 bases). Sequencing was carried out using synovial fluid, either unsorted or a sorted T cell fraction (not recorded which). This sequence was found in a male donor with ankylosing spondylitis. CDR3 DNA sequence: TGTGCCAGCAGCCGGGACCTAAGTCTGGAAAAACTGTTTTTT. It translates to CASSRDLSLEKLFF.